This T cell receptor beta chain was recorded in a study of blood T cells in healthy people across ages (dated by TCRdb to about 2015). About the full investigation: Template switching captured roughly one uniquely barcoded TCR beta cDNA molecule per two T cells in model experiments. Using deep sequencing normalized with unique cDNA molecular identifiers, the study measured how TCR beta repertoire diversity changes with age. The donors were divided into four age groups: young (average roughly 15 years), middle-aged (about 39), aged (roughly 60) and long-lived (82). To avoid experimental bias, donors of different ages were distributed randomly across sequencing lanes. The study analyzed two additional independent replicas of 1 million unique cDNA reads from the same blood draw for two donors, one aged 18 to 30 and one aged 80 or older. Broader findings and caveats from the paper: Compared with the aged group, the long-lived group had more naive CD4+ T cells, fewer expanded clones and increased TCR diversity, a pattern suggesting age selection. There was a strong correlation between observed TCR beta diversity and the percentage of naive T cells measured by flow cytometry. Estimates of total diversity from one million sequenced T cells were regarded as lower bounds and underestimates. As age increased, observed TCR beta diversity per million T cells dropped in a roughly linear way, and a significant reduction was already evident by age around 41. Because donor CMV infection status was unknown, age-related changes in expanded clonotypes were potentially confounded. Since profiling was done on bulk unsorted PBMCs, naive and antigen-experienced compartments could not be conclusively compared.

According to the germline V gene, CDR1 reads SQVTM and CDR2 reads ANQGSEA. V loses 5 bases of germline sequence and J loses 3 bases, and the interval between the two ends is 14 bases. From the cysteine up to the phenylalanine, the CDR3 has a length of 13 residues. The read is trimmed to its CDR3 DNA, 39 bases read in frame from base 1. The protocol used for the library was 5' RACE. The data were produced on an Illumina HiSeq 2500. A second PCR of roughly 7 to 11 cycles was performed with a sample-barcoded 5' primer and a J-beta primer mix. Each TCR beta cDNA molecule received a unique molecular identifier from a template-switch 5' adaptor carrying 12 random nucleotides. Each sample yielded at least 2.5 million CDR3-containing paired-end reads. All of the RNA was converted into first-strand cDNA using the Mint cDNA synthesis kit, with a TRBC-specific oligonucleotide serving as the primer. Following uracil-DNA glycosylase treatment, a first 18-cycle PCR with universal primers M1SS and BC2_uni_R was performed on all cDNA. The source study handled its data this way. Normalization of each sample was performed by random selection of 1 million high-quality reads, each carrying a distinct molecular identifier. Reads with shared molecular identifiers were discarded instead of being binned into consensus sequences. MiTCR, with a Q25 quality threshold and the strictest error-elimination algorithm, was used for CDR3 identification, clonotype clustering and error correction. A nonparametric unseen species model using Euler transformation provided a lower-bound estimate of total TCR beta diversity. TCRdb reprocessing: public reads trimmed at Q25 with fastp, clones called with MiXCR, in-frame beta chains kept. Each entry merges the rows of one CDR3 protein and shows their most common DNA and genes. The V and J calls come from TCRdb's annotation, not from the publication. Recorded for this sample are some 290,000 distinct CDR3 sequences; 27% of them occurred a single time. The ten largest clones add up to about 30% of the sample.

Donors were under 40 systemically healthy Caucasian individuals from Russia aged 6 to 90 years. Each donor gave ten milliliters of peripheral blood, collected into EDTA-treated Vacutainer tubes. Ficoll-Paque density-gradient centrifugation was used to isolate PBMCs, with at least 7 million per sample. Trizol reagent was used to extract total RNA from the PBMCs, yielding at least 5.5 micrograms per sample. Naive CD45RAhigh/CD27high T cell percentages were measured by flow cytometry on a PBMC aliquot from every donor. Ten or more counts support this clonotype. Its binding antigen is unknown. There are no base qualities to consult, and no much larger clone falls within one base.

The sequenced sample was blood. This TCR came from a woman in her 70s in good health. The rearrangement combines TRBV29-1 with TRBJ2-7, and TRBD2 may be the D gene, going by 5 matching bases. Read as DNA, the sequence is TGCAGCGTTTTGAGTCCCAGCGGCTACGAGCAGTACTTC. Its amino acids are CSVLSPSGYEQYF.